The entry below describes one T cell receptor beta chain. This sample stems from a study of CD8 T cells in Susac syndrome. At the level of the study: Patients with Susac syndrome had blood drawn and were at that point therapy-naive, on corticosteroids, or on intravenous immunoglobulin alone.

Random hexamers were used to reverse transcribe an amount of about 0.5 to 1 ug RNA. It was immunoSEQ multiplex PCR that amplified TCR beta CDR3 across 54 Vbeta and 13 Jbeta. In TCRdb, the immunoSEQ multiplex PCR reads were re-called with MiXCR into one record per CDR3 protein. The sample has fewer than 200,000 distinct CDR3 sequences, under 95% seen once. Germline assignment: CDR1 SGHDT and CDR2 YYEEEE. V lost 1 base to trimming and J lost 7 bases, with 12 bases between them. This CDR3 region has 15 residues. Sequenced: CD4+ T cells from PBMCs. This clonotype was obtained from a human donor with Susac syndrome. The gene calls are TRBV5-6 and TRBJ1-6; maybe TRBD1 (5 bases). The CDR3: CASSLTDTGNSPLHF. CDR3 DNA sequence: TGTGCCAGCAGCTTGACGGACACCGGAAATTCACCCCTCCACTTT.